What follows are 7 T cell receptor beta chains derived from one specimen sequenced in a study of T cells expressing NK-cell markers. TCRdb re-called the 5' RACE reads and shows each CDR3 protein once, DNA omitted. This sample's table reports some 300,000 distinct CDR3 sequences. The sequencing input was blood T cells: a sorted CD56 or NKG2C T cell subset, CD4+ or CD8+ T cells, or bulk PBMC T cells (not recorded which). Source of these receptors: a man between 18 and 35 years old in good health.

The rearrangement links TRBV24-1 to TRBJ2-2. This CDR3 has 14 amino acids. Germline lookup yields CDR1 KGHDR and CDR2 SFDVKD. The CDR3 sequence is CATSKTASTGELFF.

J is TRBJ2-5 and V is TRBV5-4; lacking DNA, the TRBD2 call made by TCRdb goes unchecked. Germline V lookup: CDR1 SGHNT, CDR2 YYREEE (reference sequence). The CDR3 sequence is 15 residues long. Here the CDR3 reads CASSLVLAGVETQYF. Variable domain in full (rest from reference TRBV5-4 and TRBJ2-5): ETGVTQSPTHLIKTRGQQVTLRCSSQSGHNTVSWYQQALGQGPQFIFQYYREEENGRGNFPPRFSGLQFPNYSSELNVNALELDDSALYLCASSLVLAGVETQYFGPGTRLLVL.

J is TRBJ2-1 and V is TRBV6-5; the D call of TRBD2 rests on TCRdb alone, since no DNA is present to check it. The CDR3 covers 14 residues. Germline-derived CDR1 and CDR2 are MNHEY and SVGAGI. This CDR3 reads CASSYAPPGGEQFF.

The rearrangement uses TRBV29-1 and TRBJ2-5. The CDR3 contains 13 residues. The V gene's germline CDR1 is SQVTM and CDR2 ANQGSEA. The CDR3 spells CSVEDFGEETQYF.

CDR3 loop: CATSDFYPETQYF. This chain uses TRBV24-1 with TRBJ2-5. The CDR3 extends over 13 amino acids. Germline V gene lookup returns CDR1 KGHDR and CDR2 SFDVKD.

The chain recombines TRBV13 with TRBJ2-1; TCRdb designates TRBD1, a call that cannot be tested without DNA. The CDR3 has 15 residues. The V gene's germline CDR1 is PRHDT and CDR2 FYEKMQ (reference sequence). The CDR3: CASSSRQGNRNEQFF.

This sequence joins TRBV12-3 or TRBV12-4 and TRBJ1-5; lacking DNA, the TRBD1 call made by TCRdb goes unchecked. The CDR3 is 15 amino acids. The CDR3 protein is CASSPLGDRGRPQHF.